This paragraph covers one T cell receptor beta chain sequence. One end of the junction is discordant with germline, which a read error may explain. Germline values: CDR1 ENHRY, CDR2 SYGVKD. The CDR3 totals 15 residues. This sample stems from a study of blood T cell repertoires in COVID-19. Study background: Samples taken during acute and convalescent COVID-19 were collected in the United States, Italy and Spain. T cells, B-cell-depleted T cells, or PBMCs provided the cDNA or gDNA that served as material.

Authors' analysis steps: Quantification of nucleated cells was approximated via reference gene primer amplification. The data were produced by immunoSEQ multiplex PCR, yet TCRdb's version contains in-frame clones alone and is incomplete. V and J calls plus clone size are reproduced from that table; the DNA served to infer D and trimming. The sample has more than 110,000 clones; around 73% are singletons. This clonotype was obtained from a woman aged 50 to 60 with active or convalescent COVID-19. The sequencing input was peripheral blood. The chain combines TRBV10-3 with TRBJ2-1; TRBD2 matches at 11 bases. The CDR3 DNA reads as TGTGCCACCAGTGTTAGCGGGGGGGAGGGCAATGAGCAGTTCTTC. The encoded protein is CATSVSGGEGNEQFF.